This T cell receptor (beta chain) was sequenced for a study of neurological immune-mediated disorders. General study findings and limits: Patients with HTLV-1-associated myelopathy had the highest level of TCR clonal expansion, whereas patients with multiple sclerosis had the lowest level, falling beneath the level found in healthy controls. None of the CDR3 amino acid sequences of expanded clones were shared across subjects, and this suggested private repertoires in all groups.

The method for making cDNA was 5'RACE, and it used 10-nucleotide random UMIs. Sequencing runs each yielded over 180 million TCR-beta sequences from 15-18 subjects. From the 5' RACE reads, TCRdb called clonotypes with MiXCR, one entry per CDR3 protein. This sample has 75,000 to 95,000 distinct CDR3 sequences, with more than 15% found just once. Ten or more counts support this clonotype. The antigen remains unidentified. This clonotype was sampled from a woman aged 40 to 55 in good health. Sequences were obtained from PBMCs.

The CDR3 reads CASSMDGQETQYF. CDR3 sequence (DNA): TGTGCCAGCAGCATGGACGGCCAAGAGACCCAGTACTTC. The V call is TRBV7-2, the J call TRBJ2-5; no firm D call. The CDR3 spans 13 residues. V was pared by 5 bases and J by 1 base, with 8 bases between. The germline gives CDR1 SGHTA, CDR2 FQGNSA.